This TCR beta chain was recorded in a study of T cell responses to AZD1222 COVID-19 vaccine. Study details: Analysis merged second doses at about 4 or about 12 weeks. Study-wide findings and caveats: Baseline seropositivity occurred in only 5 to 7 AZD1222 recipients.

The CDR3 extends over 14 amino acids. Trimming shortened V by 5 bases and J by 0 bases, and 7 bases separated the two germline ends. Germline V CDR1 and CDR2: SGHTA, FQGNSA. This clone is a singleton in its sample. The target antigen is unknown. Produced via immunoSEQ multiplex PCR; TCRdb's table is partial and in-frame only. The sample holds roughly 49,000 clones, roughly 80% seen once. This sequence was found in an adult in good health. This chain joins TRBV7-2 and TRBJ2-2; D may match TRBD1 or TRBD2 (5 bases each). Here the sequenced sample was peripheral blood, taken on day 0 of AZD1222 vaccination. DNA of the CDR3: TGTGCCAGCAGCCCGGGGCCGAACACCGGGGAGCTGTTTTTT. Encoded protein: CASSPGPNTGELFF.